The 3 T cell receptor beta chains given below trace back to one sample, sequenced in a study of control samples from healthy donors and cancer patients (dated by TCRdb to 2018 to 2021). Library prep was done by the immunoSEQ multiplex PCR assay. TCRdb provides this immuneACCESS table in a form limited to in-frame rearrangements. Some clones are lacking; in checked studies, under half of them reflect an unresolved V gene, and why the rest are absent is not known. The sample profile shows 40,000 to 50,000 clones; approximately 94% of them were found once. Jointly, the top ten make up 20% to 30% of the sample. Material for sequencing was blood. These receptors originate from a man between 60 and 70 years old in good health.

The chain combines TRBV3-1 (or the pseudogene TRBV3-2) with TRBJ2-3; 9 bases are a match to TRBD2. The CDR3 is 14 residues long. The V and J ends lost 7 bases and 0 bases, in that order; junction bases with no gene match: 2. The germline V gene encodes CDR1 LGHDT and CDR2 YNNKEL (reference sequence). The CDR3 spells CASKLAGSTDTQYF. For the CDR3, the DNA is TGTGCCAGCAAGCTAGCGGGAAGCACAGATACGCAGTATTTT.

The J gene is TRBJ2-2, the V gene TRBV19, with D perhaps matching TRBD2 (7 bases). The germline V gene has CDR1 LNHDA and CDR2 SQIVND (reference sequence). This CDR3 region has 17 residues. The V end lost 8 bases, the J end lost 1 base, and 20 bases lay between the germline ends. Here the CDR3 reads CASALPGGTKNTGELFF. The CDR3, as DNA: TGTGCCAGTGCCCTCCCCGGGGGGACAAAGAACACCGGGGAGCTGTTTTTT. Drawing the rest from reference TRBV19 and TRBJ2-2, the complete variable domain is DGGITQSPKYLFRKEGQNVTLSCEQNLNHDAMYWYRQDPGQGLRLIYYSQIVNDFQKGDIAEGYSVSREKKESFPLTVTSAQKNPTAFYLCASALPGGTKNTGELFFGEGSRLTVL.

The chain uses TRBV28 and TRBJ2-2; tentative D call: TRBD1 (5 bases). Trimming left V 5 bases short and J 4 bases short, with 14 bases between. The length of the CDR3 is 15 residues. Germline V gene sequence: CDR1 MDHEN, CDR2 SYDVKM. DNA for the CDR3: TGTGCCAGCAGTCCCCCCGGTAGGGGCACCGGGGAGCTGTTTTTT. As protein: CASSPPGRGTGELFF.